This T cell receptor (beta chain) was retrieved from a study of T cells in Graves' hyperthyroidism and ophthalmopathy. Study details: Upon initial diagnosis and before any treatment, peripheral blood was collected.

V dropped 3 bases and J dropped 4; count of bases not matched to a gene: 8. The germline V gene encodes CDR1 SGHNT and CDR2 YYREEE (reference sequence). The CDR3 contains 16 residues. Amplified TCR beta CDR3 regions derived from RNA transcripts. TCR CDR3 underwent first-round RT-PCR with the HTBI primer set. Via MiXCR, TCRdb re-called the multiplex PCR reads, giving one row per CDR3 protein. The data hold about 480,000 distinct CDR3 sequences, with about an eighth observed a single time. Subjects aged 18 to 65 presented with newly diagnosed hyperthyroidism of less than 2 months' duration. Each diagnosis was grounded in clinical symptoms, serum thyroxine and TRAb, thyroid ultrasound, and orbital computed tomography.

The sequence came from a woman younger than 35 with Graves' hyperthyroidism. Sequenced input: blood. This chain uses TRBV5-4 with TRBJ2-1; 9 bases match TRBD2. CDR3 nucleotides: TGTGCCAGCAGCTCGCTGACTAGCGGACATTACAATGAGCAGTTCTTC. It is translated as CASSSLTSGHYNEQFF.